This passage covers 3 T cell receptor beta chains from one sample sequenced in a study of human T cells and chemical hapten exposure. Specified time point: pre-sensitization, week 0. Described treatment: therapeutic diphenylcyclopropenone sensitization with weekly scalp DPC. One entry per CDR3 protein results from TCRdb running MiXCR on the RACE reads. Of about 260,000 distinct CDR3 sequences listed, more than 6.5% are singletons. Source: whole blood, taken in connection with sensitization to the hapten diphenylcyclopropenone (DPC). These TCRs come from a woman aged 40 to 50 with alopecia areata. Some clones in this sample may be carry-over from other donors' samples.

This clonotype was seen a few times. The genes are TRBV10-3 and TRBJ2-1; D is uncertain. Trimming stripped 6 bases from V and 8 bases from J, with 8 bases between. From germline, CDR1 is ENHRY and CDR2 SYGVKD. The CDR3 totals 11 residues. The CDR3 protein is CAISSRDEQFF. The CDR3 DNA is TGTGCCATCAGCAGCAGAGATGAGCAGTTCTTC.

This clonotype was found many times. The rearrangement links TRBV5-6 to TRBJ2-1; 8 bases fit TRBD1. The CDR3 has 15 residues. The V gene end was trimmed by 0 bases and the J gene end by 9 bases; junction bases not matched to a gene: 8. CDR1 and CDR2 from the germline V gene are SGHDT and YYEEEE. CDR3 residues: CASSLVDRVRGEQFF. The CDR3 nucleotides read TGTGCCAGCAGCTTGGTGGACAGGGTGCGTGGTGAGCAGTTCTTC.

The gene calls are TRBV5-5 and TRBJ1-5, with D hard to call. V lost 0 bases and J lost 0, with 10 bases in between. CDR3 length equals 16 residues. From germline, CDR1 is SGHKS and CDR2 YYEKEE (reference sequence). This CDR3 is CASSLEAAYSNQPQHF. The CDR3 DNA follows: TGTGCCAGCAGCTTGGAAGCGGCATATAGCAATCAGCCCCAGCATTTT.